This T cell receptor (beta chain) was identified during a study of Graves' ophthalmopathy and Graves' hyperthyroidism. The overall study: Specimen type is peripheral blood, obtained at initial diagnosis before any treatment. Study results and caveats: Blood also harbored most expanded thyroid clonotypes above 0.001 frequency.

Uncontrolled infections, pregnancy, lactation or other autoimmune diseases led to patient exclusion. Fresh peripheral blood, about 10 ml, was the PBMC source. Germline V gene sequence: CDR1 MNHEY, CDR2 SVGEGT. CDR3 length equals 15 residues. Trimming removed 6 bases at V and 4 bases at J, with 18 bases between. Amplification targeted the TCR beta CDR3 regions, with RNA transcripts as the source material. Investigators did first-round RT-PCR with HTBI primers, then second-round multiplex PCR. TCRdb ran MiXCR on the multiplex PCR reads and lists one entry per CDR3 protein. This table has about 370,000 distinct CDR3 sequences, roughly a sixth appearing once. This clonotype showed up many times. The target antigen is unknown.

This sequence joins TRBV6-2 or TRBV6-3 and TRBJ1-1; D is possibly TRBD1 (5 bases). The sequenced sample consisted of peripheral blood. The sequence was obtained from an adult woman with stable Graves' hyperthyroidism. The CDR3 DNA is TGTGCCAGCAGCCGTAGCAGGGTGGCGGGCACTGAAGCTTTCTTT. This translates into CASSRSRVAGTEAFF.